This record covers a single T cell receptor beta chain. Its target is unknown. Every donor was a Caucasian adult from Nashville, Tennessee. The CD4+ fraction was divided into a CD45RA+ naive subset and a CD45RA-negative memory subset. At the deep level, the assay was run. Only in-frame clones appear in the TCRdb table, and some are missing; sequencing was by immunoSEQ multiplex PCR. This table has over a million clones, approximately 96% appearing once. The sample is drawn from a study of shared clonotypes between healthy human individuals. General observations from the study: Compared with clonotypes that all four donors shared, non-shared clonotypes had lower generation probabilities.

The CDR3 sequence is 16 residues long. CDR1 is MDHEN, CDR2 SYDVKM, per germline. V gave up 3 bases and J gave up 1 base, with 12 bases separating them. Sequencing was done on a sample of naive CD4+ T cells sorted from blood. The subset here: CD45RA+ positively selected. This TCR came from a young man in good health. The chain links TRBV28 to TRBJ2-2; no clear D. The CDR3 DNA reads as TGTGCCAGCAGTTTGGGTCGACATCTGAACACCGGGGAGCTGTTTTTT. It specifies CASSLGRHLNTGELFF.